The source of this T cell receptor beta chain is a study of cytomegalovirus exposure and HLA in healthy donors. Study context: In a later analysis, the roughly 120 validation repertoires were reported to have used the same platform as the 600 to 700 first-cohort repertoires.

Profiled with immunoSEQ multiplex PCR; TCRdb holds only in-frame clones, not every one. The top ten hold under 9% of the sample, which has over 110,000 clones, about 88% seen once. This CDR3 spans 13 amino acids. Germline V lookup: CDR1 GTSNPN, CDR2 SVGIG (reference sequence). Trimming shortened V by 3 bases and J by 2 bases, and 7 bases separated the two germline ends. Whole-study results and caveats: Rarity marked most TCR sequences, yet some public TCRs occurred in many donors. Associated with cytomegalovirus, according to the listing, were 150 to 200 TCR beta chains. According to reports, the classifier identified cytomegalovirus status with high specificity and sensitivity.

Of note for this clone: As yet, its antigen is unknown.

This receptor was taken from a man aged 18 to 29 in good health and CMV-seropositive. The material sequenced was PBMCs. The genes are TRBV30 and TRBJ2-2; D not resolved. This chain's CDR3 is CAWRRRNTGELFF. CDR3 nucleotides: TGTGCCTGGAGGAGGCGCAACACCGGGGAGCTGTTTTTT.